The 18 T cell receptor beta chains below all came from one sample that was sequenced in a study of T cell responses to AZD1222 COVID-19 vaccine. Data came from immunoSEQ multiplex PCR; TCRdb stores just in-frame clones and leaves some out. The sample carries about 150,000 clones, approximately 90% recorded once. The starting material was peripheral blood, obtained on day 0 of AZD1222 vaccination. These receptor sequences come from an adult in good health.

The chain links TRBV7-3 to TRBJ1-4; TRBD1 might be the D (6 bases). The CDR3 totals 15 residues. Trimming shortened V by 5 bases and J by 7 bases, and 17 bases separated the two germline ends. From germline, CDR1 is SGHTA and CDR2 FQGTGA. The CDR3 is CASSPRDNLSEKLFF. In nucleotides, the CDR3 is TGTGCCAGCAGCCCCCGGGACAATTTAAGTGAAAAACTGTTTTTT.

The chain couples TRBV18 to TRBJ2-2, with 11 bases matching TRBD1. Per the germline V gene, CDR1 is KGHSH and CDR2 is LQKENI. The CDR3 spans 18 residues. V trimming: 5 bases; J trimming: 4 bases; junction bases outside the gene matches: 12. CDR3 sequence reads: CASSRPGQGARGTGELFF. CDR3 coding DNA: TGTGCCAGCTCAAGACCCGGACAGGGGGCTCGTGGCACCGGGGAGCTGTTTTTT.

V gene TRBV4-2 combines with J gene TRBJ1-5; D is possibly TRBD1 (5 bases). CDR3 length: 14 amino acids. V was cut by 0 bases and J by 7 bases, with 10 bases left in between. Germline CDR1 is LGHNA and CDR2 is YNFKEQ. The DNA of the CDR3 is TGTGCCAGCAGCCAAGACCAGGGAGAGCAGCCCCAGCATTTT. It is translated as CASSQDQGEQPQHF.

The CDR3: CASSLELSASGANVLTF. The CDR3 region has the DNA TGTGCCAGCAGCTTAGAGTTGTCCGCCTCTGGGGCCAACGTCCTGACTTTC. This chain links TRBV7-6 with TRBJ2-6, with D unresolved. The germline gives CDR1 SGHVS, CDR2 FNYEAQ. V lost 1 base and J lost 0, with 10 bases in between. The CDR3 extends over 17 amino acids. The entire variable domain, with the rest obtained from reference TRBV7-6 and TRBJ2-6, is as follows: GAGVSQSPRYKVTKRGQDVALRCDPISGHVSLYWYRQALGQGPEFLTYFNYEAQQDKSGLPNDRFSAERPEGSISTLTIQRTEQRDSAMYRCASSLELSASGANVLTFGAGSRLTVL.

This clone was recorded a few times. The rearrangement uses TRBV4-1 and TRBJ2-7; weak D call: TRBD1 (5 bases). Germline loops: CDR1 MGHRA, CDR2 YSYEKL. Trimming cost V 4 bases and J 3 bases, with 19 bases left between them. The CDR3 totals 16 residues. The CDR3 is CASSRSGLGPDYEQYF. The CDR3 bases are TGCGCCAGCAGCCGTTCAGGGCTCGGACCCGACTACGAGCAGTACTTC.

The chain recombines TRBV29-1 with TRBJ1-1; no firm D call. This CDR3 is 12 amino acids long. V gave up 6 bases and J gave up 4 bases, with 12 bases separating them. CDR1 is SQVTM and CDR2 is ANQGSEA in the germline V gene. CDR3 loop: CSVSGTGTEAFF. CDR3 bases: TGCAGCGTCTCAGGTACGGGCACTGAAGCTTTCTTT.

This chain uses TRBV5-6 with TRBJ2-7, with 9 bases identical to TRBD1. The CDR3 extends over 15 amino acids. Unmatched junction bases numbered 7, after V lost 2 bases and J lost 4 bases. Germline-derived CDR1 and CDR2 are SGHDT and YYEEEE. The CDR3 nucleotides read TGTGCCAGCAGCTTCTTTGGGACAGGGAGGTACGAGCAGTACTTC. It specifies CASSFFGTGRYEQYF.

This clone showed up just once. V usage is TRBV14 and J usage is TRBJ1-1; D gene uncertain. The CDR3 contains 11 residues. The V and J ends lost 2 bases and 7 bases respectively, with 5 bases between them. Germline CDR1 reads SGHDN; CDR2 reads FVKESK. CDR3 DNA sequence: TGTGCCAGCAGCCAATGGGTTGAAGCTTTCTTT. It encodes CASSQWVEAFF.

The chain combines TRBV7-8 with TRBJ1-4; no reliable D call. Germline CDR1 is SGHVS and CDR2 is FQNEAQ. V lost 5 bases to trimming and J lost 4 bases, with 11 bases between them. The CDR3 covers 14 residues. The CDR3 loop reads CASSPSWVNEKLFF. The CDR3 bases are TGTGCCAGCAGCCCCTCCTGGGTTAATGAAAAACTGTTTTTT. The whole variable domain, filled in from reference TRBV7-8 and TRBJ1-4, reads GAGVSQSPRYKVAKRGQDVALRCDPISGHVSLFWYQQALGQGPEFLTYFQNEAQLDKSGLPSDRFFAERPEGSVSTLKIQRTQQEDSAVYLCASSPSWVNEKLFFGSGTQLSVL.

CDR3 in amino acids: CASTPFAGTGAYEQYF. CDR3 nucleotides: TGTGCCAGCACCCCCTTTGCCGGGACAGGGGCCTACGAGCAGTACTTC. The V and J genes are TRBV18 and TRBJ2-7; 10 bases map to TRBD1. V trimming: 8 bases; J trimming: 2 bases; junction bases outside the gene matches: 12. The CDR3 contains 16 residues. CDR1 is KGHSH, CDR2 LQKENI, per germline.

The count of this clone is one. The V gene is TRBV11-2, the J gene TRBJ2-7; 10 bases map to TRBD1. V shed 5 bases and J 0 bases; nucleotides not matched to a gene: 7. This CDR3 spans 16 amino acids. In germline, CDR1 is SGHAT, CDR2 FQNNGV. The CDR3 nucleotides are TGTGCCAGCAGCACCCGGACAGGGGGTGTCTCCTACGAGCAGTACTTC. Residues: CASSTRTGGVSYEQYF.

The genes are TRBV5-1 and TRBJ2-7; D unclear. Germline V gene sequence: CDR1 SGHRS, CDR2 YFSETQ. This CDR3 has 14 amino acids. The V and J ends lost 0 bases and 3 bases respectively, with 10 bases between them. This CDR3 is CASSLDRANYEQYF. The DNA of the CDR3 is TGCGCCAGCAGCTTGGATAGGGCCAACTACGAGCAGTACTTC.

The chain joins TRBV19 to TRBJ2-3; D not resolved. The CDR3 totals 12 residues. V was pared by 5 bases and J by 2 bases, with 5 bases between. The germline V gene has CDR1 LNHDA and CDR2 SQIVND (reference sequence). The CDR3 DNA follows: TGTGCCAGTAGTCCGAACACAGATACGCAGTATTTT. Its translation: CASSPNTDTQYF.

This rearrangement joins TRBV28 to TRBJ1-2; 9 positions match TRBD1. Germline CDR1 is MDHEN and CDR2 is SYDVKM. V gave up 10 bases and J gave up 4 bases; unmatched junction bases: 13. The CDR3 has 15 amino acids. CDR3 nucleotides: TGTGCCACCCACGGACAGGGGCTTGGGGGCTATGGCTACACCTTC. Amino acid sequence: CATHGQGLGGYGYTF.

The chain uses TRBV3-1 (or the pseudogene TRBV3-2) and TRBJ2-7; D not certain. The V gene's germline CDR1 is LGHDT and CDR2 YNNKEL (reference sequence). Trimming stripped 6 bases from V and 0 bases from J, with 27 bases between. The CDR3 contains 19 residues. CDR3 coding DNA: TGTGCCAGCAGTCCGAAGATAGGACCGAGTTCCTACGCCTCCTACGAGCAGTACTTC. This codes for CASSPKIGPSSYASYEQYF.

Only one count was recorded for this clone. CDR3 bases: TGTGCCAGCAGGGACAGGAACGAAAAACTGTTTTTT. It translates to CASRDRNEKLFF. The chain joins TRBV6-5 to TRBJ1-4; 7 positions match TRBD1. Germline-derived CDR1 and CDR2 are MNHEY and SVGAGI. The CDR3 extends over 12 amino acids. Trimming removed 6 bases from V and 8 bases from J; junction bases left unmatched: 3.

This clone showed up just once. The V gene is TRBV5-1, the J gene TRBJ2-5; TRBD2 aligns across 10 bases. CDR1 SGHRS and CDR2 YFSETQ come from the germline V gene. The CDR3 contains 16 residues. V was clipped by 0 bases and J by 1 base; unmatched bases: 3. The CDR3 loop is CASSLGASGGQETQYF. The CDR3, as DNA: TGCGCCAGCAGCTTGGGTGCTAGCGGGGGCCAAGAGACCCAGTACTTC.

The chain joins TRBV5-1 to TRBJ1-1; TRBD1 might be the D (5 bases). This CDR3 has 15 amino acids. CDR1 SGHRS and CDR2 YFSETQ come from the germline V gene. Trimming left V 2 bases short and J 5 bases short, with 16 bases between. For the CDR3, the DNA is TGCGCCAGCAGCTTAGAGGGTAGGAAGGGGACTGAAGCTTTCTTT. Translating it yields CASSLEGRKGTEAFF.